This TCR beta chain was sequenced for a study of identical twins' blood T cells. Study observations and caveats: Twins reportedly had markedly more similar V usage than unrelated donors, even among out-of-frame TCRbeta clonotypes. Twins shared more top CDR3 clonotypes than unrelated donors did.

Notes on this clonotype: What it recognizes is unknown.

TCR cDNA libraries were made from RNA using a previously described, modified protocol. Each TCR cDNA library carried sample-specific barcodes on both ends. Using its own MiXCR run on the 5' RACE reads, TCRdb lists one record per CDR3 protein. Of 350,000 to 400,000 distinct CDR3 sequences listed, under 30% are singletons. The CDR3 loop spans 13 amino acids. Germline V CDR1 and CDR2: LNHDA, SQIVND (reference sequence). The V end was cut by 3 bases, the J end by 1 base, with 6 bases between. This chain joins TRBV19 and TRBJ1-1; D not resolved. Sample: PBMCs. The TCR sequence derives from a woman aged 18-55 years in good health. The chain's CDR3 is CASSIYPNTEAFF. CDR3 coding DNA: TGTGCCAGTAGTATTTACCCGAACACTGAAGCTTTCTTT.